What follows are 24 T cell receptor beta chains derived from one specimen sequenced in a study of T cell responses to AZD1222 COVID-19 vaccine. Measured with immunoSEQ multiplex PCR; TCRdb has only the in-frame clones, and not every one. This sample has fewer than 85,000 clones; 75% to 90% occur once, and the top ten carry 31%. Sequences were derived from peripheral blood, sampled on day 0 of AZD1222 vaccination. These receptors were taken from an adult in good health.

The CDR3 DNA reads as TGTGCCAGCAGTTACGAGGGAGATACGCAGTATTTT. As protein: CASSYEGDTQYF. The V and J genes are TRBV6-6 and TRBJ2-3, with D tentatively TRBD2 (5 bases). The germline gives CDR1 MNHNY, CDR2 SVGAGI (reference sequence). The CDR3 consists of 12 residues. V lost 2 bases and J 5 bases, leaving 5 bases between the germline ends.

The chain employs TRBV11-2 and TRBJ2-1; the D gene is possibly TRBD2 (6 bases). This CDR3 spans 12 amino acids. The germline gives CDR1 SGHAT, CDR2 FQNNGV. V lost 4 bases, J lost 7 bases, and 8 bases lay in between. Here the CDR3 DNA reads TGTGCCAGCAGCTGGGGGAGGAATGAGCAGTTCTTC. Amino acid sequence: CASSWGRNEQFF. The whole variable domain, remainder taken from reference TRBV11-2 and TRBJ2-1, is EAGVAQSPRYKIIEKRQSVAFWCNPISGHATLYWYQQILGQGPKLLIQFQNNGVVDDSQLPKDRFSAERLKGVDSTLKIQPAKLEDSAVYLCASSWGRNEQFFGPGTRLTVL.

This clone has a handful of counts. Written as DNA, the CDR3 is TGTGCCAGCAGCCAAACGGGGCGGGACACTGAAGCTTTCTTT. Protein sequence: CASSQTGRDTEAFF. J is TRBJ1-1 and V is TRBV3-1 (or the pseudogene TRBV3-2); D perhaps matches TRBD1 (5 bases). Per the germline V gene, CDR1 is LGHDT and CDR2 is YNNKEL (reference sequence). With 2 bases removed from V and 3 bases from J, the gap between germline ends came to 10 bases. CDR3 length: 14 amino acids.

The genes are TRBV28 and TRBJ1-4; D is perhaps TRBD1 (5 bases). The V gene's germline CDR1 is MDHEN and CDR2 SYDVKM. The V end lost 2 bases, the J end lost 6 bases, and 10 bases lay between the germline ends. There are 14 residues in the CDR3. The CDR3 DNA is TGTGCCAGCAGTTTACCAGGGTACGATGAAAAACTGTTTTTT. It encodes CASSLPGYDEKLFF. Filled out from reference TRBV28 and TRBJ1-4, the complete variable domain reads DVKVTQSSRYLVKRTGEKVFLECVQDMDHENMFWYRQDPGLGLRLIYFSYDVKMKEKGDIPEGYSVSREKKERFSLILESASTNQTSMYLCASSLPGYDEKLFFGSGTQLSVL.

This chain connects TRBV5-1 to TRBJ1-4, with TRBD1 matching 8 bases. This CDR3 is built from 15 residues. Germline assignment: CDR1 SGHRS and CDR2 YFSETQ. The junction had 6 bases not matched to a gene; V was cut back by 5 bases and J by 3 bases. This CDR3 is CASSDPTGANEKLFF. DNA of the CDR3: TGCGCCAGCAGTGACCCGACAGGGGCTAATGAAAAACTGTTTTTT.

The gene calls are TRBV28 and TRBJ2-2; tentatively, D is TRBD1 or TRBD2 (7 bases each). Per germline, CDR1 MDHEN and CDR2 SYDVKM. CDR3 length: 16 residues. Trimming took off 4 bases at V and 3 bases at J, with 15 bases between the two ends. As DNA, the CDR3 is TGTGCCAGCAGTTCATTGACAGGGAGGGACACCGGGGAGCTGTTTTTT. This sequence encodes CASSSLTGRDTGELFF.

The chain combines TRBV5-1 with TRBJ1-4; D is unclear. Germline CDR1 is SGHRS and CDR2 is YFSETQ. V lost 3 bases, J lost 2 bases, and 14 bases lay in between. The CDR3 has 16 residues. CDR3 sequence: CASSSSPIGTNEKLFF. The CDR3 bases are TGCGCCAGCAGCTCCAGTCCCATTGGGACTAATGAAAAACTGTTTTTT.

This rearrangement joins TRBV6-5 to TRBJ1-5, with D unresolved. V lost 5 bases, J lost 7 bases, and 9 bases lay in between. This CDR3 is built from 12 residues. Per germline, CDR1 MNHEY and CDR2 SVGAGI. CDR3 nucleotide sequence: TGTGCCAGCAGTCGAGTAGGACAGCCCCAGCATTTT. As protein: CASSRVGQPQHF.

The rearrangement uses TRBV13 and TRBJ1-2; 7 bases map to TRBD1. The germline CDR1 and CDR2 sequences are PRHDT and FYEKMQ (reference sequence). V trimming: 6 bases; J trimming: 6 bases; junction bases outside the gene matches: 13. The CDR3 spans 15 residues. This CDR3 reads CASRLPKGARDGYTF. CDR3 coding DNA: TGTGCCAGCAGACTACCGAAGGGGGCTAGGGATGGCTACACCTTC.

Only a few counts were recorded for this clone. The V call is TRBV18, the J call TRBJ1-4; D is undetermined. Trimming stripped 5 bases from V and 4 bases from J, with 8 bases between. The CDR3 length is 13 residues. Germline V CDR1 and CDR2: KGHSH, LQKENI. In DNA form, the CDR3 reads TGTGCCAGCTCATATCGGGTTAATGAAAAACTGTTTTTT. Residues: CASSYRVNEKLFF.

This chain connects TRBV6-6 to TRBJ2-2, with D possibly TRBD2 on 6 matching bases. The CDR3 has 15 amino acids. CDR1 MNHNY and CDR2 SVGAGI come from the germline V gene (reference sequence). Trimming pared 3 bases from V and 1 base from J, leaving 9 bases between. The CDR3 here is CASSYGTLNTGELFF. CDR3 coding DNA: TGTGCCAGCAGTTATGGGACTTTGAACACCGGGGAGCTGTTTTTT.

This CDR3 is CASSSLTPKVPYEQYF. CDR3 coding DNA: TGTGCCAGCAGTTCGTTGACACCGAAGGTCCCCTACGAGCAGTACTTC. The rearrangement links TRBV6-2 or TRBV6-3 to TRBJ2-7; D remains ambiguous. V was trimmed by 4 bases and J by 2 bases, leaving 18 bases between them. The CDR3 consists of 16 residues. CDR1 and CDR2 (germline): MNHEY, SVGEGT.

The chain is built from TRBV28 and TRBJ1-3; tentatively, D is TRBD1 (5 bases). Germline V CDR1 and CDR2: MDHEN, SYDVKM. The CDR3 extends over 12 amino acids. Between the trimmed V and J ends, which lost 10 bases and 6 bases, there was a span of 13 bases. The CDR3 protein is CAIFDRENTIYF. CDR3 DNA sequence: TGTGCCATCTTCGACAGAGAAAACACCATATATTTT.

In its sample, this clone was seen a few times. V and J are TRBV7-9 and TRBJ2-2; TRBD2 aligns across 10 bases. This CDR3 contains 15 residues. With V trimmed by 5 bases and J by 4 bases, 4 bases remained unmatched. Germline CDR1 is SEHNR and CDR2 is FQNEAQ (reference sequence). CDR3 nucleotide sequence: TGTGCCAGCAGCACAGCGGGAGGGGGCACCGGGGAGCTGTTTTTT. Translation: CASSTAGGGTGELFF.

V is TRBV13 and J is TRBJ2-7; 7 nucleotides align to TRBD2. With 5 bases clipped from V and 0 bases from J, the junction kept 4 bases outside the gene matches. The length of the CDR3 is 14 residues. Germline V gene lookup returns CDR1 PRHDT and CDR2 FYEKMQ (reference sequence). The chain's CDR3 is CASSNRDYSYEQYF. The CDR3 DNA follows: TGTGCCAGCAGCAACCGGGACTACTCCTACGAGCAGTACTTC.

This clone came up once. The CDR3 DNA reads as TGTGCCAGCAGCTCGAATAACGAGCAGTACTTC. It codes for CASSSNNEQYF. The chain links TRBV5-4 to TRBJ2-7; D not certain. V gave up 3 bases and J gave up 5 bases, with 6 bases separating them. In germline, CDR1 is SGHNT, CDR2 YYREEE (reference sequence). The CDR3 loop spans 11 amino acids.

This chain uses TRBV20-1 with TRBJ2-7; TRBD1 or TRBD2 may be the D gene (5 bases each). Trimming cost V 3 bases and J 5 bases, with 8 bases left between them. The CDR3 sequence is 11 residues long. In germline, CDR1 is DFQATT, CDR2 SNEGSKA (reference sequence). CDR3 sequence: CSASRGNEQYF. CDR3 DNA sequence: TGCAGTGCTAGTCGGGGCAACGAGCAGTACTTC.

This chain links TRBV7-2 with TRBJ1-1; D is perhaps TRBD1 (6 bases). The length of the CDR3 is 15 residues. The V and J ends lost 1 base and 5 bases respectively, with 14 bases between them. From germline, CDR1 is SGHTA and CDR2 FQGNSA. The CDR3, as DNA: TGTGCCAGCAGCTTAGGCGCCAGGGGAGCGACTGAAGCTTTCTTT. Its protein is CASSLGARGATEAFF. Supplemented by reference TRBV7-2 and TRBJ1-1, the full variable domain reads GAGVSQSPSNKVTEKGKDVELRCDPISGHTALYWYRQSLGQGLEFLIYFQGNSAPDKSGLPSDRFSAERTGGSVSTLTIQRTQQEDSAVYLCASSLGARGATEAFFGQGTRLTVV.

This clone was counted only a few times. The junction departs from germline at one end; a sequencing error may be responsible. The chain employs TRBV5-4 and TRBJ1-2, with D possibly matching TRBD1 (5 bases). This CDR3 comprises 15 residues. From germline, CDR1 is SGHNT and CDR2 YYREEE (reference sequence). CDR3: CASTLGGGRDYGYTF. The CDR3 nucleotides are TGTGCCAGCACCTTGGGGGGTGGAAGGGACTATGGCTACACCTTC.

A word on this clone: Other DNA sequences in the same sample also yield this CDR3. J is TRBJ2-5 and V is TRBV27; TRBD2 agrees at 7 bases. From germline, CDR1 is MNHEY and CDR2 SMNVEV (reference sequence). V gave up 1 base and J gave up 5 bases; unmatched junction bases: 1. This CDR3 has 13 residues. DNA of the CDR3: TGTGCCAGCAGTTTATGGGGGGGGGAGACCCAGTACTTC. Amino acid sequence: CASSLWGGETQYF.

The chain carries TRBV19 and TRBJ2-7; TRBD1 aligns across 9 bases. The CDR3 contains 14 residues. Germline loops: CDR1 LNHDA, CDR2 SQIVND (reference sequence). With V trimmed by 6 bases and J by 6 bases, 9 bases remained unmatched. CDR3 residues: CASSPGQGRAEQYF. The CDR3 DNA follows: TGTGCCAGTAGCCCGGGACAGGGTCGCGCCGAGCAGTACTTC.

The gene calls are TRBV18 and TRBJ1-3; 9 nucleotides agree with TRBD1. Germline V gives CDR1 KGHSH, CDR2 LQKENI. The CDR3 sequence is 16 residues long. After removal of 6 bases from V and 0 bases from J, the junction contained 6 bases not matched to a gene. The CDR3 here is CASSQGQGSSGNTIYF. CDR3 coding DNA: TGTGCCAGCTCCCAAGGACAGGGGAGCTCTGGAAACACCATATATTTT.

V is TRBV6-2 or TRBV6-3 and J is TRBJ2-1; the D gene is possibly TRBD2 (5 bases). The CDR3 spans 13 residues. With 6 bases removed from V and 5 bases from J, the gap between germline ends came to 11 bases. CDR1 and CDR2 (germline): MNHEY, SVGEGT. CDR3 region: CASSPTSHNEQFF. For the CDR3, the DNA is TGTGCCAGCAGCCCTACTAGTCACAATGAGCAGTTCTTC.

The CDR3 region is CASSPLTGKVTNEKLFF. In nucleotides, the CDR3 is TGTGCCAGCAGTCCCCTGACAGGGAAGGTAACTAATGAAAAACTGTTTTTT. The chain uses TRBV27 and TRBJ1-4; 7 positions match TRBD1. This CDR3 spans 17 amino acids. Germline V gives CDR1 MNHEY, CDR2 SMNVEV (reference sequence). Trimming took 5 bases from V and 1 from J; bases not matched to a gene: 10.